This TCR beta chain was captured by sequencing in a study of identifying expanded T cells in peripheral blood. Germline V CDR1 and CDR2: MDHEN, SYDVKM. The V segment lost 8 bases and the J segment 2 bases; nucleotides outside the gene matches: 3. The length of the CDR3 is 13 residues. A note on this clone: Its specificity is not known.

General study findings and limits: Over two and four weeks, about 15 and 18 clones changed, versus 1.2 between replicates.

Using immunoSEQ multiplex PCR, the repertoire was profiled, and TCRdb retains in-frame clones only, with some absent. The sample carries more than 75,000 clones, around nine tenths recorded once. During the collection period, no donor immune events like infections were recorded. This TCR derives from a person aged 18-69 years in good health. Source material: blood. This chain uses TRBV28 with TRBJ2-1; 7 nucleotides line up with TRBD1. CDR3: CASGDRTYNEQFF. The DNA for the CDR3 is TGTGCCAGCGGGGACAGAACCTACAATGAGCAGTTCTTC. The variable domain in full, completed from reference TRBV28 and TRBJ2-1, reads DVKVTQSSRYLVKRTGEKVFLECVQDMDHENMFWYRQDPGLGLRLIYFSYDVKMKEKGDIPEGYSVSREKKERFSLILESASTNQTSMYLCASGDRTYNEQFFGPGTRLTVL.